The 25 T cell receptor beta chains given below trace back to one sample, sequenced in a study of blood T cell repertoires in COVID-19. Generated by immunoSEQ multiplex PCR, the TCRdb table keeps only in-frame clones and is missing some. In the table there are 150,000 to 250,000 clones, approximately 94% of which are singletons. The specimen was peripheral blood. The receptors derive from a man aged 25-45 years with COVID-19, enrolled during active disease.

The CDR3 DNA reads TGCAGCGTTGCTACTGACAGTAACTATGGCTACACCTTC. It translates to CSVATDSNYGYTF. V and J are TRBV29-1 and TRBJ1-2, with a weak D call TRBD1 (5 bases). Germline CDR1 and CDR2: SQVTM and ANQGSEA. The CDR3 has 13 residues. The V end lost 4 bases, the J end lost 1 base, and 10 bases lay between the germline ends.

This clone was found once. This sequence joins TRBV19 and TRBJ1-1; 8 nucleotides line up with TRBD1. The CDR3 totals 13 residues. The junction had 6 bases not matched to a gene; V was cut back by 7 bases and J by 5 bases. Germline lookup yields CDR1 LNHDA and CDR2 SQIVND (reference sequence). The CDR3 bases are TGTGCCAGTAATCGACAGGGGAGGACTGAAGCTTTCTTT. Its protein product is CASNRQGRTEAFF.

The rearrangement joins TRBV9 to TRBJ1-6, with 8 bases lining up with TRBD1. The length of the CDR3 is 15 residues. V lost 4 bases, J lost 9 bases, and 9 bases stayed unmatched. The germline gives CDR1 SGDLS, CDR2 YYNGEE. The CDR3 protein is CASSPQTGESSPLHF. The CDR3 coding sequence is TGTGCCAGCAGCCCCCAGACAGGGGAAAGTTCACCCCTCCACTTT.

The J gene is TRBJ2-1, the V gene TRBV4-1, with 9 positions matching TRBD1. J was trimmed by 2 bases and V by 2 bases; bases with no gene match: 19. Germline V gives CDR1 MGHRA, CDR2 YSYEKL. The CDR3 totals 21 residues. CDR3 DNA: TGCGCCAGCAGCCAACCTCCGCTCCGGGACAGGGCGTCGGACCCCTACAATGAGCAGTTCTTC. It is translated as CASSQPPLRDRASDPYNEQFF.

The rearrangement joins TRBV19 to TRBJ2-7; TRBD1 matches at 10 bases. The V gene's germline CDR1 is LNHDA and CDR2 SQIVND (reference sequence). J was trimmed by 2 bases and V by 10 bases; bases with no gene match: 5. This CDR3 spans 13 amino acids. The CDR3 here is CATAGTGAYEQYF. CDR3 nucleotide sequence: TGTGCCACCGCCGGGACAGGGGCCTACGAGCAGTACTTC.

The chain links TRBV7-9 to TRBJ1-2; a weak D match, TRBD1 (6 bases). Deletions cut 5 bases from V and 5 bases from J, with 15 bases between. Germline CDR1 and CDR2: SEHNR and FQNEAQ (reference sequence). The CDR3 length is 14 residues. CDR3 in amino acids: CASSPGQPGYGYTF. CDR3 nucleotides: TGTGCCAGCAGCCCCGGACAGCCCGGGTATGGCTACACCTTC.

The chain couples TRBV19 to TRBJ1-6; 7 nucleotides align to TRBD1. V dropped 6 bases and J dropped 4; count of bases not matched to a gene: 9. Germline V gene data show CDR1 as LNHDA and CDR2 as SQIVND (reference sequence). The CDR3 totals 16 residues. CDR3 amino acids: CASSQVPGQYNSPLHF. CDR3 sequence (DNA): TGTGCCAGTAGCCAAGTCCCGGGACAGTATAATTCACCCCTCCACTTT.

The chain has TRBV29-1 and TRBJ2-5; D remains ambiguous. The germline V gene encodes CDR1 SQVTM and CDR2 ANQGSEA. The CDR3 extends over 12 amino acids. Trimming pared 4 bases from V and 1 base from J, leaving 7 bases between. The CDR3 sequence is CSVGISQETQYF. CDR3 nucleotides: TGCAGCGTTGGTATCAGCCAAGAGACCCAGTACTTC.

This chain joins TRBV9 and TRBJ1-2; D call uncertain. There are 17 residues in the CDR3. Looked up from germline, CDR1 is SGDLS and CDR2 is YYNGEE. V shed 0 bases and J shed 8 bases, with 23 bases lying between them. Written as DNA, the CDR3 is TGTGCCAGCAGCGTAGGAAATCTATGGCTACACCCCGGGGGCTACACCTTC. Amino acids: CASSVGNLWLHPGGYTF.

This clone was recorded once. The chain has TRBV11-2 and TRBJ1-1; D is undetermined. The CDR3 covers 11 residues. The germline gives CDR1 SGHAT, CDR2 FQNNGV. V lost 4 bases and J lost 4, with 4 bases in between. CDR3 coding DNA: TGTGCCAGCAGCTCTCTCACTGAAGCTTTCTTT. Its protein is CASSSLTEAFF.

CDR3 nucleotide sequence: TGTGCCAGCAGTCCCTCGGGTACCCGTGAAAAACTGTTTTTT. This codes for CASSPSGTREKLFF. The J gene is TRBJ1-4, the V gene TRBV6-6; no clear D. CDR3 length: 14 residues. Germline lookup yields CDR1 MNHNY and CDR2 SVGAGI (reference sequence). Trimming cost V 5 bases and J 7 bases, with 14 bases left between them.

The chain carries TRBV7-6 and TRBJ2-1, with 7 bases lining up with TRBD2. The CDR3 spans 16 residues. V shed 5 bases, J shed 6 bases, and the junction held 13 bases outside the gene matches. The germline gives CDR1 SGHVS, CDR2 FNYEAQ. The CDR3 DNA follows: TGTGCCAGCAGCGCTCTTGGGACTACCGATTTCAATGAGCAGTTCTTC. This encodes CASSALGTTDFNEQFF.

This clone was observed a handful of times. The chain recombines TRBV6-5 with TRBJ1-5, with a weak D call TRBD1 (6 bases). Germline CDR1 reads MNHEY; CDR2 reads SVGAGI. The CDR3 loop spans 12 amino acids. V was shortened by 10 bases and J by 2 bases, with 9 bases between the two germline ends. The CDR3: CATRQGNQPQHF. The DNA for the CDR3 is TGTGCCACCCGACAGGGCAATCAGCCCCAGCATTTT.

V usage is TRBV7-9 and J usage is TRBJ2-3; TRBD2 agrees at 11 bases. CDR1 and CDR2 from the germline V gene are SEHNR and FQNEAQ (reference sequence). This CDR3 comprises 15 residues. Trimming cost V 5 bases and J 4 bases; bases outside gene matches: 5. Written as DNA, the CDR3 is TGTGCCAGCAGCCAACTAGCGGGGGAAGCAGATACGCAGTATTTT. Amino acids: CASSQLAGEADTQYF.

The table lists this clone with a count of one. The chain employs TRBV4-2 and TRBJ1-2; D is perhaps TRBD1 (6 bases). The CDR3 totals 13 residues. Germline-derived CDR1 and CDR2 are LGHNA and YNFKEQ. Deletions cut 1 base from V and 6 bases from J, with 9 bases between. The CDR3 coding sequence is TGTGCCAGCAGCCAAGGGACAGTTAATGGCTACACCTTC. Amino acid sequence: CASSQGTVNGYTF.

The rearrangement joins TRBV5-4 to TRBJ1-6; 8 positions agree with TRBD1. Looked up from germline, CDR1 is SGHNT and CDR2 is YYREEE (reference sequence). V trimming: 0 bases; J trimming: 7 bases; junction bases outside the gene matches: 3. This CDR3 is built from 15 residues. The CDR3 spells CASSLADRVNSPLHF. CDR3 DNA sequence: TGTGCCAGCAGCTTGGCGGACAGGGTAAATTCACCCCTCCACTTT.

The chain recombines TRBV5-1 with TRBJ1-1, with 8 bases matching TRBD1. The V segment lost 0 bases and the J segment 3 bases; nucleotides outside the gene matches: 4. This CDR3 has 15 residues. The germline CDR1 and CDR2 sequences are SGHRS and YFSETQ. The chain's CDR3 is CASSLETGVDTEAFF. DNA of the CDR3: TGCGCCAGCAGCTTGGAGACAGGGGTGGACACTGAAGCTTTCTTT.

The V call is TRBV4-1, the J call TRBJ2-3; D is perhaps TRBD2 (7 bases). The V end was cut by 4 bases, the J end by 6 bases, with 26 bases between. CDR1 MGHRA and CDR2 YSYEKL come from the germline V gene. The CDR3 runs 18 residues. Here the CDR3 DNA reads TGCGCCAGCAGCCCGAACCCCTCCCGCGGGGGCGTATCCGATACGCAGTATTTT. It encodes CASSPNPSRGGVSDTQYF.

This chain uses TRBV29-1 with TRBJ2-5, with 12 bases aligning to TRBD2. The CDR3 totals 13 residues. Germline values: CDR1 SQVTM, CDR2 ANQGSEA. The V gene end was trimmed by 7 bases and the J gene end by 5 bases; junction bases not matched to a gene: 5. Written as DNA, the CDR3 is TGCAGCGGCCGGACTAGCGGGGAGGAGACCCAGTACTTC. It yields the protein CSGRTSGEETQYF.

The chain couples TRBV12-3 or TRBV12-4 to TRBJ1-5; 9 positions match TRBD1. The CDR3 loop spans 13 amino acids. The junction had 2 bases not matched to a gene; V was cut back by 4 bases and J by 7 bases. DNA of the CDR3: TGTGCCAGCAGTTGGGACAGGGCCCAGCCCCAGCATTTT. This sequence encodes CASSWDRAQPQHF.

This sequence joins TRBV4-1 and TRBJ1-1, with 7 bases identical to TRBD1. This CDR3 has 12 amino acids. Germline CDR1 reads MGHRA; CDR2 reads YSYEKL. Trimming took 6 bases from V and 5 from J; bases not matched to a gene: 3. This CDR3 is CASRRQGTEAFF. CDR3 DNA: TGCGCCAGCAGAAGACAGGGAACTGAAGCTTTCTTT.

CDR3 loop: CASSYSTQSSYEQYF. The DNA of the CDR3 is TGTGCCAGCAGTTACTCGACTCAGAGCTCCTACGAGCAGTACTTC. The V call is TRBV6-5, the J call TRBJ2-7; D unresolved. Trimming shortened V by 0 bases and J by 0 bases, and 9 bases separated the two germline ends. CDR3 length equals 15 residues. CDR1 MNHEY and CDR2 SVGAGI come from the germline V gene.

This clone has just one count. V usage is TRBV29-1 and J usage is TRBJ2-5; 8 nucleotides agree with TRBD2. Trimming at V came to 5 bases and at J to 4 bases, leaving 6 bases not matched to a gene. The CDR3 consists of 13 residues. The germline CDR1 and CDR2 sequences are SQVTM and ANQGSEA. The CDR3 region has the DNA TGCAGCGTTTCCGGGACTAGAAGAGAGACCCAGTACTTC. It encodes CSVSGTRRETQYF.

The CDR3 spells CASSLDGLDNSPLHF. The CDR3 DNA follows: TGCGCCAGCAGCTTGGATGGGCTGGATAATTCACCCCTCCACTTT. The genes are TRBV5-1 and TRBJ1-6, with D unclear. Looked up from germline, CDR1 is SGHRS and CDR2 is YFSETQ. CDR3 length: 15 residues. Trimming shortened V by 0 bases and J by 5 bases, and 9 bases separated the two germline ends.

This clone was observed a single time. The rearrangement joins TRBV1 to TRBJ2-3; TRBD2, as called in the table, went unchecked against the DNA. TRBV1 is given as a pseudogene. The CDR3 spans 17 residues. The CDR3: CTSSLRLAGGLTDTQYF. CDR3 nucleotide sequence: TGCACCAGCAGCCTAAGACTAGCGGGGGGCCTTACAGATACGCAGTATTTT.